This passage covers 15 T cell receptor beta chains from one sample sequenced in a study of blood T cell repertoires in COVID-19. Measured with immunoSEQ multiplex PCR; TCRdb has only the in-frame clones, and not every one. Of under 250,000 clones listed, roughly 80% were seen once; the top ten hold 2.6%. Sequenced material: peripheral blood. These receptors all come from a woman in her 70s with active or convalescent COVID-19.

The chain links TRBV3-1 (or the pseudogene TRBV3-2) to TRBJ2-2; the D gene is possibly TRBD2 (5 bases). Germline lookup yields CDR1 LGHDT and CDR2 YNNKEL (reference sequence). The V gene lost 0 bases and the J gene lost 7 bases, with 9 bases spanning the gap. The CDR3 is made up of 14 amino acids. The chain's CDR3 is CASSQESAGGELFF. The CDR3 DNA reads TGTGCCAGCAGCCAAGAATCCGCGGGCGGGGAGCTGTTTTTT.

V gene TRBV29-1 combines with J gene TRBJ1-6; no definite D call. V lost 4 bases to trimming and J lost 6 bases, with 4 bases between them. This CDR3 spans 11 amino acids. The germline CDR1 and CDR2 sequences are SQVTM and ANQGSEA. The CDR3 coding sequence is TGCAGCGTTGGGAGTAATTCACCCCTCCACTTT. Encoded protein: CSVGSNSPLHF.

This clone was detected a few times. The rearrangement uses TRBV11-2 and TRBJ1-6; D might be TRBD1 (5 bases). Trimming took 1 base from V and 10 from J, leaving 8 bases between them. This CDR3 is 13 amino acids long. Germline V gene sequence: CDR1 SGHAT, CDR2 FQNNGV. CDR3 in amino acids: CASSLGAGSPLHF. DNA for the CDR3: TGTGCCAGCAGCTTAGGGGCAGGGTCACCCCTCCACTTT. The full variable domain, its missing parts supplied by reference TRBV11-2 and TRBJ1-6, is EAGVAQSPRYKIIEKRQSVAFWCNPISGHATLYWYQQILGQGPKLLIQFQNNGVVDDSQLPKDRFSAERLKGVDSTLKIQPAKLEDSAVYLCASSLGAGSPLHFGNGTRLTVT.

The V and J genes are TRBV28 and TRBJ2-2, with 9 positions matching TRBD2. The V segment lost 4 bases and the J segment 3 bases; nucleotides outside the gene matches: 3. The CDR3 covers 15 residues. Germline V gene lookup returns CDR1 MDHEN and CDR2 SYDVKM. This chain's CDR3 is CASSSTSGYTGELFF. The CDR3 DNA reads TGTGCCAGCAGTTCGACTAGCGGATACACCGGGGAGCTGTTTTTT.

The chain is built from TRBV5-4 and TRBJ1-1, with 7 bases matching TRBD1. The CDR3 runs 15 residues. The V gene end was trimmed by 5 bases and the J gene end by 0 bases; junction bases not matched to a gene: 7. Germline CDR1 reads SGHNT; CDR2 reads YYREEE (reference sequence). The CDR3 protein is CASRSGTDLNTEAFF. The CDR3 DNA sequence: TGTGCCAGCAGATCCGGGACAGATTTGAACACTGAAGCTTTCTTT.

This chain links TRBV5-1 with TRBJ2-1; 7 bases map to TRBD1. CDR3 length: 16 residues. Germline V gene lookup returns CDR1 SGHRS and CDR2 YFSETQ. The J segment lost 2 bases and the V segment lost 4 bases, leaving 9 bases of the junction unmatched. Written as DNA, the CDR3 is TGCGCCAGCAGCGACCAGACAGGGAGAGCCTACAATGAGCAGTTCTTC. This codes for CASSDQTGRAYNEQFF.

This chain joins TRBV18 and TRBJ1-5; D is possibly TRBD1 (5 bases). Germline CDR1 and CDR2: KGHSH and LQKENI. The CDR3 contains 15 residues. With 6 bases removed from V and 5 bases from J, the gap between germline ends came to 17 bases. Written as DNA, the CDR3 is TGTGCCAGCTCCCCCGCTGGGGGGAGAGATCAGCCCCAGCATTTT. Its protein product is CASSPAGGRDQPQHF. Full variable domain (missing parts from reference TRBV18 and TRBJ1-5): NAGVMQNPRHLVRRRGQEARLRCSPMKGHSHVYWYRQLPEEGLKFMVYLQKENIIDESGMPKERFSAEFPKEGPSILRIQQVVRGDSAAYFCASSPAGGRDQPQHFGDGTRLSIL.

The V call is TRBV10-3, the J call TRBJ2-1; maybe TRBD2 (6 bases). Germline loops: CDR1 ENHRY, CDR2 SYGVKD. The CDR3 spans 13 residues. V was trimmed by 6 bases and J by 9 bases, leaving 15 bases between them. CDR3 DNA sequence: TGTGCCATCAGCGGGACTGGGTTCGCTGAGCAGTTCTTC. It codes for CAISGTGFAEQFF.

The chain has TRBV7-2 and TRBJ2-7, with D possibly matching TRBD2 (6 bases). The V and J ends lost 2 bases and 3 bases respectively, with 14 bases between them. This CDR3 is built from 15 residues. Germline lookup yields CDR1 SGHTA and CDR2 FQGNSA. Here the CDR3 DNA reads TGTGCCAGCAGCTTAACGACTAGTCCGCACTACGAGCAGTACTTC. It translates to CASSLTTSPHYEQYF.

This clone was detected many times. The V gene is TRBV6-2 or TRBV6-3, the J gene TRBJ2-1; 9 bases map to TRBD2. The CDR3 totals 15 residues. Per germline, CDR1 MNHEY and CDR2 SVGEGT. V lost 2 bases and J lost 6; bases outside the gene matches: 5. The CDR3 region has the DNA TGTGCCAGCAGTTACGTAGCGGGAGTTGGCAATGAGCAGTTCTTC. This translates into CASSYVAGVGNEQFF.

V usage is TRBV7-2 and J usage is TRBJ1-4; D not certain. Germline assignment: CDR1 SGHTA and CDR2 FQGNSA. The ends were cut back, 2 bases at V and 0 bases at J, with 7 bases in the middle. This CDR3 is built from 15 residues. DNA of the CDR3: TGTGCCAGCAGCTTAAGACAAACAACTAATGAAAAACTGTTTTTT. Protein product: CASSLRQTTNEKLFF.

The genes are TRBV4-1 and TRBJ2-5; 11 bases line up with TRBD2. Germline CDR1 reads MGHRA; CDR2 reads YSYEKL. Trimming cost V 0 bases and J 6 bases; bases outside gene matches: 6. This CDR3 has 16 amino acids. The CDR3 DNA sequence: TGCGCCAGCAGCCAAGACCCTAGCGGGGGGTTAAAGACCCAGTACTTC. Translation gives CASSQDPSGGLKTQYF.

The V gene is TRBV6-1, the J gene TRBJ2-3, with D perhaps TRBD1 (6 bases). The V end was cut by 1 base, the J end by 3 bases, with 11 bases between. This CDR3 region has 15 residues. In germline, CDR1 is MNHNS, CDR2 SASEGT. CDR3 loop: CASSEGTAVTDTQYF. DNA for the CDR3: TGTGCCAGCAGTGAAGGGACAGCGGTGACAGATACGCAGTATTTT.

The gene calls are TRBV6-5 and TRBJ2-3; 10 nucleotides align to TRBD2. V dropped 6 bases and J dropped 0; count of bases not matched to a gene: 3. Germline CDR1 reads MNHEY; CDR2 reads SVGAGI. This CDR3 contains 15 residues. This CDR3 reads CASSLAGDSTDTQYF. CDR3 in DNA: TGTGCCAGCAGCCTAGCGGGAGACAGCACAGATACGCAGTATTTT.

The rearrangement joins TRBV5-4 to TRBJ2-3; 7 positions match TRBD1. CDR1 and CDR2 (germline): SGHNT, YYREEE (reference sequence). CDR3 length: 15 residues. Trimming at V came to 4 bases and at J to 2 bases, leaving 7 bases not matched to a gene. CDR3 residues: CASSQPGQLTDTQYF. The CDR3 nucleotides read TGTGCCAGCAGCCAGCCGGGACAGCTCACAGATACGCAGTATTTT.